This TCR beta chain was identified during a study of cytomegalovirus exposure and HLA in healthy donors. PCR involved 60 Vbeta and 13 Jbeta primers. Repertoires were generated with immunoSEQ multiplex PCR, while TCRdb's copy carries only in-frame clones and drops some. The top ten hold around 0.57% of the sample, which has a few hundred thousand clones, roughly four fifths seen once. Germline-derived CDR1 and CDR2 are SGHTS and YDEGEE. The CDR3 covers 17 residues. Germline trimming cut 6 bases from V and 1 base from J; bases unmatched to any gene: 10. J is TRBJ1-6 and V is TRBV5-8; 7 nucleotides agree with TRBD1. The sample was PBMCs. This receptor was obtained from a woman between 35 and 50 years old in good health and CMV-seronegative. The DNA for the CDR3 is TGTGCCAGCACTCCAGGGGGGTCAGAGTCCTATAATTCACCCCTCCACTTT. Translation: CASTPGGSESYNSPLHF.